This record looks at one T cell receptor beta chain sequence and its context. The V segment lost 6 bases and the J segment 7 bases; nucleotides outside the gene matches: 14. The CDR3 loop spans 15 amino acids. The record originates from a study of blood T cells in healthy people across ages. At least 6.5 million PBMCs were isolated per sample. Then a second PCR, running roughly 7 to 11 cycles, was carried out with a sample-barcoded 5' primer and a J-beta primer mix. TCRdb itself ran the 5' RACE reads through MiXCR, one entry per CDR3 protein. The sample holds about 620,000 distinct CDR3 sequences, over 40% seen once.

Sequences were obtained from blood. The receptor comes from a woman of 80 years or more in good health. The chain joins TRBV12-3 or TRBV12-4 to TRBJ1-2; 7 nucleotides line up with TRBD1. The CDR3 loop is CASSPRDSWVSGYTF. The DNA of the CDR3 is TGTGCCAGCAGCCCCAGGGACAGTTGGGTTAGTGGCTACACCTTC.